This T cell receptor beta chain was obtained from a study of response to subunit inactivated influenza vaccine. Study-wide results and limits: Authors suggested few new T cells are recruited by each seasonal influenza vaccination.

This CDR3 spans 17 amino acids. Trimming cost V 5 bases and J 6 bases, with 23 bases left between them. Germline-derived CDR1 and CDR2 are SEHNR and FQNEAQ (reference sequence). One entry per CDR3 protein, called by TCRdb with MiXCR from the RT-PCR reads. Counted here are about 300,000 distinct CDR3 sequences, around 22% occurring once; the ten biggest clones make up around 10%. For this clonotype: What it binds is not known.

This receptor was taken from a man in his fifties or sixties who received an inactivated influenza vaccine. The J gene is TRBJ2-1, the V gene TRBV7-9; a possible D gene is TRBD2 (6 bases). The sequenced sample was PBMCs from blood, obtained approximately 20 months after vaccination. The DNA of the CDR3 is TGTGCCAGCAGCGGTATTAGTCGCGGGACTGCGAGCAATGAGCAGTTCTTC. Translating it yields CASSGISRGTASNEQFF.